This TCR beta chain was sequenced for a study of shared clonotypes between healthy human individuals. The germline gives CDR1 SGHRS, CDR2 YFSETQ. CDR3 size: 14 residues. V shed 2 bases and J shed 3 bases, with 12 bases lying between them. Measured with immunoSEQ multiplex PCR; TCRdb has only the in-frame clones, and not every one. This sample carries millions of clones, approximately 95% of them seen once, and the ten largest clones take 0.39%. This clonotype originated in a man in his late teens or twenties in good health. Some clones in this sample may be carry-over from other donors' samples. V and J are TRBV5-1 and TRBJ2-7; D possibly uses TRBD1 or TRBD2 (7 bases each). The specimen sequenced was naive CD4+ T cells from PBMCs. Stated subset: CD45RA+ positively selected. For the CDR3, the DNA is TGCGCCAGCAGCTTCGCAGGGGGGGACTACGAGCAGTACTTC. It encodes CASSFAGGDYEQYF. Using reference TRBV5-1 and TRBJ2-7 for the parts outside the CDR3, the full variable domain is KAGVTQTPRYLIKTRGQQVTLSCSPISGHRSVSWYQQTPGQGLQFLFEYFSETQRNKGNFPGRFSGRQFSNSRSEMNVSTLELGDSALYLCASSFAGGDYEQYFGPGTRLTVT.